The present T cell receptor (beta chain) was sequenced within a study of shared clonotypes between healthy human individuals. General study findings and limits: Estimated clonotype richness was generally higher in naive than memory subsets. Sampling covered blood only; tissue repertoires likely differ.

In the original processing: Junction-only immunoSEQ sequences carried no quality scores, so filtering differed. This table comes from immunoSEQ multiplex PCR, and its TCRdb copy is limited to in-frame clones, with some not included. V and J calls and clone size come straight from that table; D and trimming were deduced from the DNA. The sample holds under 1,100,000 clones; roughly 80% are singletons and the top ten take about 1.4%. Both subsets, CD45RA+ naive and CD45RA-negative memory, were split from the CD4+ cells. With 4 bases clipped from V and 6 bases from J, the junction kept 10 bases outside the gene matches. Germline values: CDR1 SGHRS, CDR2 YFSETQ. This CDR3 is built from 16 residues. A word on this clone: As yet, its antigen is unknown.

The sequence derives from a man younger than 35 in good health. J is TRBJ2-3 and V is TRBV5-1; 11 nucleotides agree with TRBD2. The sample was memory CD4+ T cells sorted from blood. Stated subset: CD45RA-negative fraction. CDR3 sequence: CASSPHSGRAADTQYF. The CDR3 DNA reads TGCGCCAGCAGCCCACATAGCGGGAGGGCCGCGGATACGCAGTATTTT. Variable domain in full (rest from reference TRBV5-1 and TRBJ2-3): KAGVTQTPRYLIKTRGQQVTLSCSPISGHRSVSWYQQTPGQGLQFLFEYFSETQRNKGNFPGRFSGRQFSNSRSEMNVSTLELGDSALYLCASSPHSGRAADTQYFGPGTRLTVL.